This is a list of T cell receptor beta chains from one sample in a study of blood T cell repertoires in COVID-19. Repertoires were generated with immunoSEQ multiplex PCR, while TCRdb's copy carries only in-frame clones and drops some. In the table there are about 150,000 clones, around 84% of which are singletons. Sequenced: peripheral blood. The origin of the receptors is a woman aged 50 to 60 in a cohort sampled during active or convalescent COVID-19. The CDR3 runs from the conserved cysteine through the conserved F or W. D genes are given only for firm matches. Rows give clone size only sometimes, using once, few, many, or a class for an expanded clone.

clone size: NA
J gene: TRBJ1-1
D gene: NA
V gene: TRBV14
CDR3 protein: CASSQEGGYTEAFF
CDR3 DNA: TGTGCCAGCAGCCAAGAGGGGGGGTACACTGAAGCTTTCTTT

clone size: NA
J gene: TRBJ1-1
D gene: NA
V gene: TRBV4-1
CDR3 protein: CASSQANTEAFF
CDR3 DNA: TGCGCCAGCAGCCAAGCTAACACTGAAGCTTTCTTT

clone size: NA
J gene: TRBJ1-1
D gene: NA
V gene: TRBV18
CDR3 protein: CASSPEGNTEAFF
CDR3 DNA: TGTGCCAGCTCGCCAGAGGGAAACACTGAAGCTTTCTTT

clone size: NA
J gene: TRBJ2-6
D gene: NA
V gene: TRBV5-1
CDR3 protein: CASTRDLGSGANVLTF
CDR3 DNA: TGCGCCAGCACCCGGGACTTAGGCTCTGGGGCCAACGTCCTGACTTTC

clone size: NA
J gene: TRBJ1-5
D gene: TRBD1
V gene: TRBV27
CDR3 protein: CASSLGQGSNQPQHF
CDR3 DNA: TGTGCCAGCAGTTTAGGACAGGGGTCCAATCAGCCCCAGCATTTT

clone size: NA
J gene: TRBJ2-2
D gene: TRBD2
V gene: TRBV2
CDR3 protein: CASSARAGANTGELFF
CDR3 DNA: TGTGCCAGCAGTGCAAGAGCGGGGGCTAACACCGGGGAGCTGTTTTTT

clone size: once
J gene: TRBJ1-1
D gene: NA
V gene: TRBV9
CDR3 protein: CASSGAGSVNTEAFF
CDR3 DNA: TGTGCCAGCAGCGGAGCAGGGTCGGTGAACACTGAAGCTTTCTTT

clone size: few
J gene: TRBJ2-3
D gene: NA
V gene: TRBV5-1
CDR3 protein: CASSAKLADTQYF
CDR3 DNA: TGCGCCAGCAGCGCCAAACTAGCAGATACGCAGTATTTT

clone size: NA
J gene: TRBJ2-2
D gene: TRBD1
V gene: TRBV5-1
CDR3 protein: CASSIRPGQGGTGELFF
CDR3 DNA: TGCGCCAGCAGCATCCGTCCGGGACAGGGAGGAACCGGGGAGCTGTTTTTT

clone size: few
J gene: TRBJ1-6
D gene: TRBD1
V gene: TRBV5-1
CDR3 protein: CASSPGTENSPLHF
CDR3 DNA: TGCGCCAGCAGCCCCGGGACAGAAAATTCACCCCTCCACTTT

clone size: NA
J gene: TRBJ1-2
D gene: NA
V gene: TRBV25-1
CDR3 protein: CASRFGGLDGYTF
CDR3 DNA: TGTGCCAGCAGGTTCGGGGGGTTAGATGGCTACACCTTC

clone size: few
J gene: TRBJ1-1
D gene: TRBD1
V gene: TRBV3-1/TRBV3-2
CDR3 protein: CASSLGAGTGNSEAFF
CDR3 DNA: TGTGCCAGCAGCCTCGGCGCGGGGACAGGGAATTCTGAAGCTTTCTTT

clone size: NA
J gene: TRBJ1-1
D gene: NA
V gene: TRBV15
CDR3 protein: CATSRAGMNTEAFF
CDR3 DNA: TGTGCCACCAGCAGAGCAGGGATGAACACTGAAGCTTTCTTT

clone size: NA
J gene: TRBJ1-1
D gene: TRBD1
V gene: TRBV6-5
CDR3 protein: CASSHHYRGDTEAFF
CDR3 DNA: TGTGCCAGCAGCCACCACTACAGGGGGGACACTGAAGCTTTCTTT

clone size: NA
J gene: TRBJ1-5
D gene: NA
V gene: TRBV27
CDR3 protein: CASSLRGQSNQPQHF
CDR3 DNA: TGTGCCAGCAGTTTAAGAGGACAGAGCAATCAGCCCCAGCATTTT

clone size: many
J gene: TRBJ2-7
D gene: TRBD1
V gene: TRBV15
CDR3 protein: CATSSTGGPYEQYF
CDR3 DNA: TGTGCCACCAGCAGTACAGGGGGGCCCTACGAGCAGTACTTC

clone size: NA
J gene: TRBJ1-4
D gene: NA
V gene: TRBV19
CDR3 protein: CASMAGRLEKLFF
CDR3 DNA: TGTGCCAGTATGGCGGGGCGTCTTGAAAAACTGTTTTTT

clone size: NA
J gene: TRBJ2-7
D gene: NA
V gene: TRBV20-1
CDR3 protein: CSASAHYEQYF
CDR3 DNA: TGCAGTGCAAGCGCCCATTACGAGCAGTACTTC

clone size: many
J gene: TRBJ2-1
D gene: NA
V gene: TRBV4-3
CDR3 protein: CASSPGLGYNEQFF
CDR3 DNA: TGCGCCAGCAGCCCCGGACTGGGATACAATGAGCAGTTCTTC

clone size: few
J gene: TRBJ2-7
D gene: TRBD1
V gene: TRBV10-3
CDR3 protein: CAIRQTGFYEQYF
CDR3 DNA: TGTGCCATCAGACAGACAGGGTTCTACGAGCAGTACTTC

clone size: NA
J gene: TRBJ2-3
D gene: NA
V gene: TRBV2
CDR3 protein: CASSYTNGADTQYF
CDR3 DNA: TGTGCCAGCAGCTACACGAATGGGGCGGATACGCAGTATTTT

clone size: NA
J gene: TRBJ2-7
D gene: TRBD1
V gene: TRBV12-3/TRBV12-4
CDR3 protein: CASRGDRVYEQYF
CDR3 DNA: TGTGCCAGCAGGGGGGACAGGGTCTACGAGCAGTACTTC

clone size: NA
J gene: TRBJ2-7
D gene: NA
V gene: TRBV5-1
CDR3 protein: CASRDTTYEQYF
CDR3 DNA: TGCGCCAGCAGAGACACGACCTACGAGCAGTACTTC

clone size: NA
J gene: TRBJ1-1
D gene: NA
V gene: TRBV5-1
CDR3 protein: CASSLASGGNTEAFF
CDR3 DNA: TGCGCCAGCAGCTTGGCTTCGGGGGGGAACACTGAAGCTTTCTTT

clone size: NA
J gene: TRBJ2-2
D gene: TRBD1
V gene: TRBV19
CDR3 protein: CASSISGTGNTGELFF
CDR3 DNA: TGTGCCAGTAGTATTTCAGGGACAGGGAACACCGGGGAGCTGTTTTTT

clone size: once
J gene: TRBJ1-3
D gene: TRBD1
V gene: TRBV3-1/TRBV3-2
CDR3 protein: CASSLRQGGLNTIYF
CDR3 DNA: TGTGCCAGCAGCCTCCGACAGGGGGGCTTAAACACCATATATTTT

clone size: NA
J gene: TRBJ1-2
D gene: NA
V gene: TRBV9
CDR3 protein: CASSVVEGAGYTF
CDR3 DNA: TGTGCCAGCAGCGTAGTGGAGGGTGCCGGCTACACCTTC

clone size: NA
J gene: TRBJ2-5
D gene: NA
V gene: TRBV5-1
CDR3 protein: CASSLVVAEETQYF
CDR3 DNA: TGCGCCAGCAGCTTGGTGGTAGCAGAAGAGACCCAGTACTTC

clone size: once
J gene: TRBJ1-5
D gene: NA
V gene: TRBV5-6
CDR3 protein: CASSLSEMLGNQPQHF
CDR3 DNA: TGTGCCAGCAGCTTGTCCGAGATGCTTGGCAATCAGCCCCAGCATTTT

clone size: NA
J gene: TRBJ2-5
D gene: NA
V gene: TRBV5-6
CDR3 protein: CASSLGSIETQYF
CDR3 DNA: TGTGCCAGCAGCTTGGGTAGTATCGAGACCCAGTACTTC

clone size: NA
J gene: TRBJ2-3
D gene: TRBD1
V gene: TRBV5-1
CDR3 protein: CASSLLGQGADTQYF
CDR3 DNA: TGCGCCAGCAGCTTGCTGGGGCAGGGGGCAGATACGCAGTATTTT

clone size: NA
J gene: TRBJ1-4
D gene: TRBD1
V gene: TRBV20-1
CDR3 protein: CSAGQGEKLFF
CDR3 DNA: TGCAGTGCTGGACAGGGGGAAAAACTGTTTTTT

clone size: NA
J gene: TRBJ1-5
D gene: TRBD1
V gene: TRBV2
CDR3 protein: CASNMGQGMSQPQHF
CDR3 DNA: TGTGCCAGCAATATGGGACAGGGTATGAGTCAGCCCCAGCATTTT

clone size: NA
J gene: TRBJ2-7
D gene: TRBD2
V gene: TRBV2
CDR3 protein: CASSDGTIWSSYEQYF
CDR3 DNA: TGTGCCAGCAGTGACGGGACTATCTGGAGCTCCTACGAGCAGTACTTC

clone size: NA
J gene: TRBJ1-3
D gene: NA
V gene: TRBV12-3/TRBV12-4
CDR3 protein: CASSTTAGNTIYF
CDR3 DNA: TGTGCCAGCAGCACCACGGCTGGAAACACCATATATTTT

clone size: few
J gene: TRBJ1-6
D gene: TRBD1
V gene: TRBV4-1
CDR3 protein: CASSQERTGENSPLHF
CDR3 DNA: TGCGCCAGCAGCCAAGAACGTACAGGGGAGAATTCACCCCTCCACTTT